The 8 T cell receptor beta chains below come from one sample, sequenced in a study of T cells in Graves' hyperthyroidism and ophthalmopathy. The investigators amplified TCR beta CDR3 regions from RNA transcripts. The HTBI set primed first-round TCR CDR3 RT-PCR. TCRdb re-called the multiplex PCR reads through MiXCR, storing one row per CDR3 protein. The table records around 520,000 distinct CDR3 sequences, approximately 25% of them present only once. Sequencing used blood. These receptors were obtained from a woman aged 30 to 39 with Graves' ophthalmopathy.

V usage is TRBV30 and J usage is TRBJ1-2; TRBD1 might be the D (5 bases). Germline V gene sequence: CDR1 GTSNPN, CDR2 SVGIG (reference sequence). CDR3 size: 11 residues. Trimming pared 5 bases from V and 5 bases from J, leaving 9 bases between. The CDR3, as DNA: TGTGCCTGGGGTGGACATTATGGCTACACCTTC. As protein: CAWGGHYGYTF. Looking up the rest from reference TRBV30 and TRBJ1-2 gives the full variable domain: SQTIHQWPATLVQPVGSPLSLECTVEGTSNPNLYWYRQAAGRGLQLLFYSVGIGQISSEVPQNLSASRPQDRQFILSSKKLLLSDSGFYLCAWGGHYGYTFGSGTRLTVV.

The chain combines TRBV28 with TRBJ2-7; TRBD2 aligns across 9 bases. The CDR3 runs 16 residues. Germline V lookup: CDR1 MDHEN, CDR2 SYDVKM. Trimming at V came to 4 bases and at J to 4 bases, leaving 11 bases not matched to a gene. CDR3 amino acids: CASSSVRRGGSYEQYF. As DNA, the CDR3 is TGTGCCAGCAGTTCAGTCCGGCGGGGGGGATCGTACGAGCAGTACTTC.

Many counts were recorded for this clonotype. V usage is TRBV7-9 and J usage is TRBJ2-7, with D possibly being TRBD2 (5 bases). The ends were cut back, 5 bases at V and 3 bases at J, with 23 bases in the middle. This CDR3 has 17 amino acids. Looked up from germline, CDR1 is SEHNR and CDR2 is FQNEAQ (reference sequence). This chain's CDR3 is CASSPPMRARRDYEQYF. As DNA, the CDR3 is TGTGCCAGCAGCCCTCCGATGAGGGCCCGACGAGACTACGAGCAGTACTTC.

This clonotype was detected ten times or more. The CDR3 region is CATSAPQLADTGELFF. As DNA, the CDR3 is TGTGCCACCAGTGCCCCCCAACTAGCGGACACCGGGGAGCTGTTTTTT. The chain recombines TRBV24-1 with TRBJ2-2; TRBD2 matches 8 bases. The CDR3 spans 16 residues. V lost 5 bases, J lost 3 bases, and 7 bases stayed unmatched. The germline V gene encodes CDR1 KGHDR and CDR2 SFDVKD.

The J gene is TRBJ2-2, the V gene TRBV6-4; perhaps TRBD2 as D (6 bases). V was shortened by 4 bases and J by 4 bases, with 16 bases between the two germline ends. Germline V lookup: CDR1 MRHNA, CDR2 SNTAGT. The CDR3 is 16 residues long. CDR3 sequence reads: CASSGLVGLSTGELFF. The CDR3 DNA reads as TGTGCCAGCAGTGGACTCGTGGGACTTTCCACCGGGGAGCTGTTTTTT.

This clonotype was recorded at least ten times. The chain is built from TRBV15 and TRBJ2-7, with D perhaps TRBD1 or TRBD2 (5 bases each). Trimming left V 6 bases short and J 5 bases short, with 17 bases between. The germline V gene has CDR1 LNHNV and CDR2 YYDKDF (reference sequence). The CDR3 has 14 amino acids. CDR3 sequence: CATRLTGTPNEQYF. Here the CDR3 DNA reads TGTGCCACCAGGCTTACCGGGACCCCTAACGAGCAGTACTTC.

This clonotype turned up a few times. The CDR3 is CSVVRGQYHEQYF. The CDR3 bases are TGCAGCGTTGTGCGGGGACAGTACCACGAGCAGTACTTC. The V gene is TRBV29-1, the J gene TRBJ2-7; weak D call: TRBD1 (7 bases). Germline CDR1 SQVTM, CDR2 ANQGSEA. Deletions cut 4 bases from V and 5 bases from J, with 15 bases between. The CDR3 runs to 13 residues.

There are many counts of this clonotype. The V call is TRBV11-1, the J call TRBJ1-1; D may be TRBD1 (5 bases). The V end was cut by 5 bases, the J end by 1 base, with 8 bases between. This CDR3 region has 13 residues. The germline CDR1 and CDR2 sequences are SGHAT and FQDESV (reference sequence). CDR3 in DNA: TGTGCCAGCAGCCAAGGGGCGAACACTGAAGCTTTCTTT. Translated, it gives CASSQGANTEAFF. The full variable domain, in which reference TRBV11-1 and TRBJ1-1 provide the parts outside the CDR3, is EAEVAQSPRYKITEKSQAVAFWCDPISGHATLYWYRQILGQGPELLVQFQDESVVDDSQLPKDRFSAERLKGVDSTLKIQPAELGDSAMYLCASSQGANTEAFFGQGTRLTVV.